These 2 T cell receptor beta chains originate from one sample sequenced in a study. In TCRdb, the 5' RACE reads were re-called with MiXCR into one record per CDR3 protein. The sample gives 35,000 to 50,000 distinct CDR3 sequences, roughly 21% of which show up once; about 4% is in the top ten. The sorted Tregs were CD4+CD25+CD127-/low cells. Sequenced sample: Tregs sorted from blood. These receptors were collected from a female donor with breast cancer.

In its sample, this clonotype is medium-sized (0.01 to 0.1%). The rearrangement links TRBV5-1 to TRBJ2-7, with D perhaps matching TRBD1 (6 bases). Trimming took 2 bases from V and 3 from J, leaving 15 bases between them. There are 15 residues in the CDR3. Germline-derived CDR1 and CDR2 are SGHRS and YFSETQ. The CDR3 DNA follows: TGCGCCAGCAGCTTATCATCAGGGGCGAACTACGAGCAGTACTTC. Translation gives CASSLSSGANYEQYF.

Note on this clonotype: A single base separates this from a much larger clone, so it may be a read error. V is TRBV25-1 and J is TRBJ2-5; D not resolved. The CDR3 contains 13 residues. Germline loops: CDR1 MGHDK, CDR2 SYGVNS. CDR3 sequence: CASSESSGEPQYF. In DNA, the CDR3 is TGTGCCAGCAGTGAATCCTCAGGAGAGCCCCAGTACTTC.